The subject of this entry is one T cell receptor beta chain. The data stem from a study of molecular identifiers for immune sequencing clone quantification. The overall study: Five aliquots were made in replicates from the RNA of about 20,000 or 100,000 naive CD8 cells, and four were sequenced.

For naive CD8 T cells, sorting used the CD8+CD4-CCR7+CD45RA+ phenotype. TCRdb re-analysed the PCR reads in MiXCR, keeping a single row per CDR3 protein. The data hold approximately 630,000 distinct CDR3 sequences, with about 25% observed a single time. J was trimmed by 4 bases and V by 0 bases; bases with no gene match: 8. The CDR3 is 17 residues long. Germline CDR1 SGDLS, CDR2 YYNGEE. The V and J genes are TRBV9 and TRBJ2-2, with 8 bases aligning to TRBD2. The sample was naive CD8+ T cells from blood, with Jurkat cell RNA spiked in. The subset denotes: FACS-sorted CD8+CD4-CCR7+CD45RA+ naive T cells. The TCR was taken from a human donor in good health. Some libraries in this study had Jurkat cell RNA spiked in. The CDR3 coding sequence is TGTGCCAGCAGCGTAGGAGCAGCGGGGGACCTCACCGGGGAGCTGTTTTTT. Translating it yields CASSVGAAGDLTGELFF.